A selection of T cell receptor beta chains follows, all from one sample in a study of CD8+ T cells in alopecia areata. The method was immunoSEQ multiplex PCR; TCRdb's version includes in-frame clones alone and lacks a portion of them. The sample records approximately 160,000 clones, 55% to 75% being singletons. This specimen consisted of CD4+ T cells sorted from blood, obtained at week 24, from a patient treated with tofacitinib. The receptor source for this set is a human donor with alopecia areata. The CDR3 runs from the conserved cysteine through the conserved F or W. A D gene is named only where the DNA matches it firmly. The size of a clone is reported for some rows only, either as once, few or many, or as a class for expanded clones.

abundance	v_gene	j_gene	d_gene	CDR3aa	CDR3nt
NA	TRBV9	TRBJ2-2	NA	CASSVGTGTNTGELFF	TGTGCCAGCAGCGTAGGGACTGGGACAAATACCGGGGAGCTGTTTTTT
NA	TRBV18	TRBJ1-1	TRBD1	CASSRRGPGEDTEAFF	TGTGCCAGCTCACGGAGGGGGCCAGGGGAGGACACTGAAGCTTTCTTT
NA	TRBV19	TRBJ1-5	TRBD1	CASEGARGNQPQHF	TGTGCCAGTGAGGGGGCGCGCGGCAATCAGCCCCAGCATTTT
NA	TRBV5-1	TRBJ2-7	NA	CASSTTSSYEQYF	TGCGCCAGCAGCACGACGTCCTCCTACGAGCAGTACTTC
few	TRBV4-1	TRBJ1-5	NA	CASSQRQGDDQPQHF	TGTGCCAGCAGCCAACGGCAGGGAGACGATCAGCCCCAGCATTTT
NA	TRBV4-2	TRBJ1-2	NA	CASSRHSRSGYTF	TGTGCCAGCAGCCGTCACTCCAGGAGTGGCTACACCTTC
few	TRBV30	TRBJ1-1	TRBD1	CAWMGRTGGGRAFF	TGTGCCTGGATGGGCCGGACAGGGGGCGGGAGAGCTTTCTTT
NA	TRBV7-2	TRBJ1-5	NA	CASSSGVSSNQPQHF	TGTGCCAGCAGCTCAGGGGTGAGCTCCAATCAGCCCCAGCATTTT
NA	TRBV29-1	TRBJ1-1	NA	CSVGRGTHTEAFF	TGCAGCGTTGGGAGGGGGACCCACACTGAAGCTTTCTTT
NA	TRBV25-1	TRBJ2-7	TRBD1	CASSVTGTYEQYF	TGTGCCAGCAGCGTGACAGGGACCTACGAGCAGTACTTC
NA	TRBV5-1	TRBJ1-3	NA	CASSLLAGSGNTIYF	TGCGCCAGCAGCTTGCTCGCGGGCTCTGGAAACACCATATATTTT
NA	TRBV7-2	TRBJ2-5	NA	CASNRRAGQETQYF	TGTGCCAGCAACCGACGAGCGGGCCAAGAGACCCAGTACTTC
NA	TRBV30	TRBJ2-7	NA	CAWSTGTRGEQYF	TGTGCCTGGAGTACCGGGACGAGGGGCGAGCAGTACTTC
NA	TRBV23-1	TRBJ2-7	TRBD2	CASSRPGSGGYEQYF	TGCGCCAGCAGCAGACCCGGGTCGGGGGGGTACGAGCAGTACTTC
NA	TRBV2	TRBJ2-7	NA	CASSDKGYEQYF	TGTGCCAGCAGTGATAAGGGTTACGAGCAGTACTTC
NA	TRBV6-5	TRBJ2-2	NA	CASRGGNTGELFF	TGTGCCAGCAGAGGAGGGAACACCGGGGAGCTGTTTTTT
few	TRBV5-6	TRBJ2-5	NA	CASSYDRRETQYF	TGTGCCAGCAGCTATGACAGGAGAGAGACCCAGTACTTC
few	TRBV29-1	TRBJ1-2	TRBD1	CSVDPTGAQGGYTF	TGCAGCGTTGACCCTACAGGGGCGCAGGGAGGCTACACCTTC
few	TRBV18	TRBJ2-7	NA	CASSPTGSEQYF	TGTGCCAGCTCACCGACAGGAAGCGAGCAGTACTTC
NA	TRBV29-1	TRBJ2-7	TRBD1	CSAITPGQGYEQYF	TGCAGCGCCATAACCCCGGGACAGGGCTACGAGCAGTACTTC
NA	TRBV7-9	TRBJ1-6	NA	CASSAQGADNSPLHF	TGTGCCAGCAGCGCTCAAGGGGCGGATAATTCACCCCTCCACTTT
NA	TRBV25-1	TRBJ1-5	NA	CASSDSRQIYSNQPQHF	TGTGCCAGCAGTGATTCCCGGCAGATTTATAGCAATCAGCCCCAGCATTTT